The clone carrying this T cell receptor beta chain was observed a few times. Its matching antigen is unknown. This sample is drawn from a study of T cell repertoires in cytomegalovirus infection. General study points: The cumulative frequency of public TCR beta families identified carriers of CMV plus the relevant HLA.

MiXCR, run by TCRdb on the reads, gives a single entry per CDR3 protein. Of some 99,000 distinct CDR3 sequences in the sample, about 30% were seen once. V lost 4 bases and J lost 0, with 12 bases in between. The CDR3 is 15 residues long. Germline V lookup: CDR1 SEHNR, CDR2 FQNEAQ (reference sequence). The J gene is TRBJ2-5, the V gene TRBV7-9, with a tentative D call TRBD2 (5 bases). The material sequenced was CD8+ T cells from cultured PBMCs, taken from culture after CMV antigen stimulation. The origin of this receptor is a human donor in good health (CMV status not recorded). Some clones in this sample may be carry-over from other donors' samples. The CDR3 reads CASSSPDGNQETQYF. DNA of the CDR3: TGTGCCAGCAGCTCTCCGGACGGGAACCAAGAGACCCAGTACTTC.